The present entry profiles one T cell receptor beta chain with its context. Germline CDR1 and CDR2: MDHEN and SYDVKM. Deletions cut 10 bases from V and 10 bases from J, with 10 bases between. The CDR3 consists of 10 residues. The entry originates in a study of T cell changes during pregnancy in multiple sclerosis. Generated by immunoSEQ multiplex PCR, the TCRdb table keeps only in-frame clones and is missing some. This sample has about 40,000 clones, with 94% found just once. The TCR originated in a female donor with multiple sclerosis, enrolled in a pregnancy study. This material consisted of peripheral blood, taken in the third trimester of pregnancy. The V and J genes are TRBV28 and TRBJ1-4; D remains unclear. CDR3 amino acids: CATGIRKLFF. In DNA, the CDR3 is TGTGCCACCGGGATTAGAAAACTGTTTTTT.